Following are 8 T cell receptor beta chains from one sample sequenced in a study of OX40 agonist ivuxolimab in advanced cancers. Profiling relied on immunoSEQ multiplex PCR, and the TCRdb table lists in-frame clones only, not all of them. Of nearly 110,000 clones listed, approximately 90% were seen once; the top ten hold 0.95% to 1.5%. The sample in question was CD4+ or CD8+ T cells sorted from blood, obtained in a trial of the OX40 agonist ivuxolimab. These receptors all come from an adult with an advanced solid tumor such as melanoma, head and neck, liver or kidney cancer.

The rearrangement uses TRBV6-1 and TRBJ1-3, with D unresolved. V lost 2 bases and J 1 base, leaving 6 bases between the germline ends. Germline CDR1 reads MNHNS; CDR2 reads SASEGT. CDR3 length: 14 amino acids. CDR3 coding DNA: TGTGCCAGCAGTGAAACAGTTTCTGGAAACACCATATATTTT. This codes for CASSETVSGNTIYF.

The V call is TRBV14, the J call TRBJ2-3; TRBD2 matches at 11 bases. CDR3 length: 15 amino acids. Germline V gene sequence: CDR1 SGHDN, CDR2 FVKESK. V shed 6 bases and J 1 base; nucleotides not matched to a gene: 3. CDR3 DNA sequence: TGTGCCAGCAGAGGGACTAGCGGTCGCACAGATACGCAGTATTTT. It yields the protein CASRGTSGRTDTQYF.

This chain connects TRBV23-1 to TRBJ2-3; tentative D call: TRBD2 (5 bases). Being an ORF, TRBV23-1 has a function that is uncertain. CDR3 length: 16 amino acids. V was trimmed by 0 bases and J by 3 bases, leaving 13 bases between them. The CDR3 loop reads CASSQSADYITDTQYF. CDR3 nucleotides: TGCGCCAGCAGTCAATCAGCAGACTATATAACAGATACGCAGTATTTT.

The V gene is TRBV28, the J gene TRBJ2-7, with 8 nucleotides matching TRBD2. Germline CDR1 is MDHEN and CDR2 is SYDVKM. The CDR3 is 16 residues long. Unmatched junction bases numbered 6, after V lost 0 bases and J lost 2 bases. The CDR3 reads CASSLWSSGPTYEQYF. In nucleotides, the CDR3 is TGTGCCAGCAGTTTATGGTCTAGCGGGCCTACCTACGAGCAGTACTTC.

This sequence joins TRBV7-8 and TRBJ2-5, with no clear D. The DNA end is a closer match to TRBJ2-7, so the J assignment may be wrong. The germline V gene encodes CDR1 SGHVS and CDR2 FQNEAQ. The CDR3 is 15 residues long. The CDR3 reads CASSLGHQQEREQYF. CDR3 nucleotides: TGTGCCAGCAGCTTAGGTCACCAGCAGGAACGCGAGCAGTACTTC.

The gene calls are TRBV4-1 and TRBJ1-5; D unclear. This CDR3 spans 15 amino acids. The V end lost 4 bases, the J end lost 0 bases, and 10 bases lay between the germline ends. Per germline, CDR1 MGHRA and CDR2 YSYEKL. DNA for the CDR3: TGCGCCAGCAGCCGGATCCCTGGTAGCAATCAGCCCCAGCATTTT. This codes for CASSRIPGSNQPQHF.

The CDR3 spells CASSQDRAMGTHPYNEQFF. CDR3 bases: TGCGCCAGCAGCCAAGATAGGGCGATGGGGACCCATCCCTACAATGAGCAGTTCTTC. The chain carries TRBV4-3 and TRBJ2-1; D might be TRBD1 or TRBD2, each matching 5 bases. The CDR3 sequence is 19 residues long. V lost 0 bases and J 2 bases, leaving 20 bases between the germline ends. CDR1 is LGHNA and CDR2 is YSLEER in the germline V gene.

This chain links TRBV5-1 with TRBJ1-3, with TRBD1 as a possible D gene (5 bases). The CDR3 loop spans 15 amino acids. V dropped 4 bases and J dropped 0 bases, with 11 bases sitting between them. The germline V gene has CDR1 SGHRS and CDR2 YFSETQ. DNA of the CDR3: TGCGCCAGCAGCCATACGACAGACTCTGGAAACACCATATATTTT. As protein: CASSHTTDSGNTIYF.